This T cell receptor beta chain appears in the sequencing data of a study of CD8+CD57+ T cells in acquired aplastic anemia. On the study more broadly: DNA recovered from sorted CD4+ and CD8+ cells had a mean of about 3 ug.

It was genomic DNA that served as the template for profiling TCR beta VDJ and CDR3. TCRdb re-called the reads with MiXCR, one entry per CDR3 protein. The sample lists around 250,000 distinct CDR3 sequences, less than 85% occurring once. Trimming took off 8 bases at V and 15 bases at J, with 24 bases between the two ends. The CDR3 is 13 residues long. CDR1 is SNHLY, CDR2 FYNNEI, per germline. Only patients with CD8+CD57+ cell expansion on flow cytometry were chosen for sequencing. Every patient presented with severe acquired aplastic anemia. Material for sequencing was sorted CD4+, CD8+, or CD8+CD57+ T cells (not recorded which) from PBMCs. The sequence derives from a human donor with aplastic anemia. V and J are TRBV2 and TRBJ2-3, with D possibly called TRBD1 or TRBD2 (6 bases each). CDR3 sequence (DNA): TGTGCCAGCGGGGACGGGGGCACAATGACCCATTATTTT. It is translated as CASGDGGTMTHYF.